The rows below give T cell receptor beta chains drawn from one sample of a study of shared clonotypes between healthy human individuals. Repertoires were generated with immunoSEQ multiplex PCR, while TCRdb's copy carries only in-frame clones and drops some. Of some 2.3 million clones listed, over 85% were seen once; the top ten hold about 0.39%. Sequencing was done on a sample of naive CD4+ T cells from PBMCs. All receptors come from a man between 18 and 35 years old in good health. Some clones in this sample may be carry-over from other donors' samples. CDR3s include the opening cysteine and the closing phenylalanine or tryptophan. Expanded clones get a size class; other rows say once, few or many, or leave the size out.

CDR3aa: CARSSPYSDEQFF
j_gene: TRBJ2-1
v_gene: TRBV5-3
abundance: .

CDR3aa: CASSLVGQGADTQYF
j_gene: TRBJ2-3
v_gene: TRBV7-9
abundance: .

CDR3aa: CASSDRQGRAKNIQYF
j_gene: TRBJ2-4
v_gene: TRBV6-1
abundance: .

CDR3aa: CASSPLPGTGPGAQYF
j_gene: TRBJ2-7
v_gene: TRBV28
abundance: .

CDR3aa: CASSASSGHITSTF
j_gene: TRBJ1-2
v_gene: TRBV9
abundance: .

CDR3aa: CASSPRGGNTEAFF
j_gene: TRBJ1-1
v_gene: TRBV5-8
abundance: .

CDR3aa: CASSARARGNTDTQYF
j_gene: TRBJ2-3
v_gene: TRBV9
abundance: .

CDR3aa: CASGSGKYEQYF
j_gene: .
v_gene: TRBV25-1
abundance: .

CDR3aa: CASSYLETQYF
j_gene: TRBJ2-5
v_gene: TRBV6-5
abundance: .

CDR3aa: CASSAGGTSYEQYF
j_gene: TRBJ2-7
v_gene: TRBV9
abundance: .

CDR3aa: CASSLDGQLTYEQYF
j_gene: TRBJ2-7
v_gene: TRBV11-2
abundance: .

CDR3aa: CASSPQQGGEQYF
j_gene: TRBJ2-7
v_gene: TRBV7-8
abundance: once

CDR3aa: CASRSQGPTEAFF
j_gene: TRBJ1-1
v_gene: TRBV19
abundance: .

CDR3aa: CASTIGQGYGYTF
j_gene: TRBJ1-2
v_gene: TRBV19
abundance: .

CDR3aa: CASSLTPAYNEQFF
j_gene: TRBJ2-1
v_gene: TRBV7-3
abundance: .

CDR3aa: CASTGPAYGYTF
j_gene: TRBJ1-2
v_gene: TRBV19
abundance: .

CDR3aa: CASSLGGQSANTGELFF
j_gene: TRBJ2-2
v_gene: TRBV5-4
abundance: .